The following is a TCR beta chain sequence with its context. Antigen: not known. V shed 1 base and J shed 13 bases, with 17 bases lying between them. The CDR3 spans 13 residues. The V gene's germline CDR1 is SGHTS and CDR2 YDEGEE. Amplification used 60 Vbeta primers and 13 Jbeta primers. The assay was immunoSEQ multiplex PCR, and TCRdb's table has in-frame clones only and misses some. The repertoire has about 160,000 clones, roughly 80% of them found once; the top ten carry about 1.3%. This sample was included in a study of cytomegalovirus exposure and HLA in healthy donors. General observations from the study: A later analysis showed that HLA-associated TCR beta chains had undergone more clonal expansion than equally common others. It is likely that the observed cluster of highly shared sequence variants was a sequencing artifact.

This sequence was found in a woman aged 25 to 39 in good health and CMV-seronegative. This chain connects TRBV5-8 to TRBJ1-2; possibly TRBD1 for D (6 bases). Specimen: PBMCs. The CDR3 nucleotides read TGTGCCAGCAGCTTGAGGACCCTGGGGGCTACCACCTTC. This sequence encodes CASSLRTLGATTF.